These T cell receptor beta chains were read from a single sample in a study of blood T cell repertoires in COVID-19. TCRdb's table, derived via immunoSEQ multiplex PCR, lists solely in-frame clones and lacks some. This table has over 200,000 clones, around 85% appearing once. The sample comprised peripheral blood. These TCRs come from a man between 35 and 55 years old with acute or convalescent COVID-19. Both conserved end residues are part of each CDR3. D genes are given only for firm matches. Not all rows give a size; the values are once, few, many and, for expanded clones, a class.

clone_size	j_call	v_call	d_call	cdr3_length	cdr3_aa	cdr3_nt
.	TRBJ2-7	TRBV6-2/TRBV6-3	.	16	CASSLVGGPGTYEQYF	TGTGCCAGCAGTTTGGTGGGCGGGCCGGGTACCTACGAGCAGTACTTC
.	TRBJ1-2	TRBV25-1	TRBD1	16	CASSDDRIGGDYGYTF	TGTGCCAGCAGTGACGATCGTATAGGGGGCGACTATGGCTACACCTTC
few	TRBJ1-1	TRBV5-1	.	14	CATKAGVSNTEAFF	TGCGCCACCAAAGCGGGAGTGTCGAACACTGAAGCTTTCTTT
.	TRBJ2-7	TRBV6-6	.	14	CASSSRRQPYEQYF	TGTGCCAGCAGTTCCAGGAGACAGCCCTACGAGCAGTACTTC
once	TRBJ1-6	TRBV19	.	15	CASSIQGPGNSPLHF	TGTGCCAGTAGTATCCAGGGGCCAGGGAATTCACCCCTCCACTTT
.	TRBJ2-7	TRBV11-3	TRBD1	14	CASSLAGTGVEQYF	TGTGCCAGCAGCTTAGCCGGGACAGGGGTCGAGCAGTACTTC
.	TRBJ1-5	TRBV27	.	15	CASSLSSGFGSTQHF	TGTGCCAGCAGTTTATCGTCAGGCTTTGGTTCGACCCAGCATTTT
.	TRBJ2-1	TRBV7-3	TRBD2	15	CASSMTSGRRNEQFF	TGTGCCAGCAGCATGACTAGCGGGAGACGAAATGAGCAGTTCTTC
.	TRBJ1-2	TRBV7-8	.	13	CASSSERMGGYTF	TGTGCCAGCAGCTCCGAACGTATGGGCGGCTACACCTTC
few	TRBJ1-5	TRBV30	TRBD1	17	CAWSGGQGRGGNQPQHF	TGTGCCTGGAGTGGGGGACAGGGGCGAGGAGGCAATCAGCCCCAGCATTTT
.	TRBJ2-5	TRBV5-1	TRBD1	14	CASSQGQGKETQYF	TGCGCCAGCAGCCAGGGACAGGGAAAAGAGACCCAGTACTTC
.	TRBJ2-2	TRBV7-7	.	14	CASSSTGIPGELFF	TGTGCCAGCAGCTCCACCGGGATTCCGGGGGAGCTGTTTTTT
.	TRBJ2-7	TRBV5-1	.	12	CASRGGIGEQYF	TGCGCCAGCCGCGGAGGGATCGGCGAGCAGTACTTC
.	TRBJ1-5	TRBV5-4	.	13	CASSFSSNQPQHF	TGTGCCAGCAGCTTTAGTAGCAATCAGCCCCAGCATTTT
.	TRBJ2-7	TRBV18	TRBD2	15	CASSPVSGAAYEQYF	TGTGCCAGCTCACCGGTTAGCGGGGCCGCCTACGAGCAGTACTTC
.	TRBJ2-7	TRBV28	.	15	CASSFTIGGPYEQYF	TGTGCCAGCAGTTTTACCATCGGGGGACCCTACGAGCAGTACTTC
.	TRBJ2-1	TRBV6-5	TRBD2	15	CASSYVGGSYNEQFF	TGTGCCAGCAGTTACGTCGGGGGGAGCTACAATGAGCAGTTCTTC
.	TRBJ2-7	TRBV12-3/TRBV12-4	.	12	CASTTDLYEQYF	TGTGCCAGCACCACAGACCTCTACGAGCAGTACTTC
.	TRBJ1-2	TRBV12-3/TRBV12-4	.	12	CASSEGTYGYTF	TGTGCCAGCAGTGAGGGTACCTATGGCTACACCTTC